This TCR beta chain was documented in a study of human T cells and chemical hapten exposure. Total RNA was extracted from unfractionated whole blood. Germline assignment: CDR1 DFQATT and CDR2 SNEGSKA (reference sequence). V shed 3 bases, J shed 4 bases, and the junction held 3 bases outside the gene matches. There are 13 residues in the CDR3. It was the library that attached unique molecular identifiers to individual cDNA molecules. Each CDR3 protein is one row after TCRdb ran MiXCR on the reads. Of 120,000 or so distinct CDR3 sequences in the sample, less than 10% are singletons; the top ten hold approximately 1.5%.

The receptor comes from a human donor in good health. Some clones in this sample may be carry-over from other donors' samples. The source material was whole blood. This chain joins TRBV20-1 and TRBJ2-7; 10 bases map to TRBD2. The CDR3 region has the DNA TGCAGTGCTAGGCCTAGCGGGAGTTACGAGCAGTACTTC. It specifies CSARPSGSYEQYF.